This TCR beta chain was captured by sequencing in a study of cytomegalovirus exposure and HLA in healthy donors. Clones were read by immunoSEQ multiplex PCR, and TCRdb kept only the in-frame ones, dropping some. This table has fewer than 200,000 clones, approximately 86% appearing once. This clone has a single count. V lost 0 bases and J lost 5; bases outside the gene matches: 4. Germline CDR1 reads SQVTM; CDR2 reads ANQGSEA. The CDR3 is made up of 14 amino acids. Sequencing was done on a sample of PBMCs. The source of this sequence is a young man in good health and CMV-seropositive. J is TRBJ2-5 and V is TRBV29-1, with 9 positions matching TRBD1. The CDR3 sequence is CSVEDTGGGETQYF. The CDR3 DNA is TGCAGCGTTGAAGACACAGGGGGCGGGGAGACCCAGTACTTC.